This T cell receptor beta chain was profiled in a study of cytomegalovirus exposure and HLA in healthy donors. Study results and caveats: Later analysis reportedly placed an Asian-associated ancestry cluster below the roughly 670-donor mean in N-insertions.

CDR1 is ENHRY and CDR2 is SYGVKD in the germline V gene. This CDR3 is built from 20 residues. V shed 3 bases and J 1 base; nucleotides not matched to a gene: 13. The PCR used 60 Vbeta and 13 Jbeta primers. Some clones are missing from TCRdb's copy, which holds only in-frame ones; the method was immunoSEQ multiplex PCR. Of some 200,000 clones listed, roughly 80% are singletons. As regards this clone: Its specificity is not known.

This chain links TRBV10-3 with TRBJ2-1; 12 bases fit TRBD2. This clonotype originated in a female donor in good health and CMV-seronegative. Sequencing was done on a sample of PBMCs. The CDR3: CAISEPGTSGPPGSYNEQFF. As DNA, the CDR3 is TGTGCCATCAGTGAACCCGGGACTAGCGGGCCTCCTGGATCCTACAATGAGCAGTTCTTC.